These 13 T cell receptor beta chains were all obtained from the same sample, sequenced in a study of blood T cell repertoires in COVID-19. Data came from immunoSEQ multiplex PCR; TCRdb stores just in-frame clones and leaves some out. Of 170,000 or so clones in the sample, approximately 80% are singletons; the top ten hold less than 3.5%. Material: peripheral blood. The receptors were sampled from a woman in her fifties or sixties with acute or convalescent COVID-19.

This clone was found a few times. The chain uses TRBV25-1 and TRBJ1-3; 12 nucleotides align to TRBD1. CDR1 MGHDK and CDR2 SYGVNS come from the germline V gene. The V and J ends lost 8 bases and 4 bases, in that order; junction bases with no gene match: 6. This CDR3 spans 15 amino acids. The CDR3 reads CASGYGTGGGNTIYF. In DNA form, the CDR3 reads TGTGCCAGCGGTTACGGGACAGGGGGCGGAAACACCATATATTTT.

The chain joins TRBV6-6 to TRBJ1-2, with TRBD1 matching over 10 bases. The V gene end was trimmed by 5 bases and the J gene end by 4 bases; junction bases not matched to a gene: 10. Germline V lookup: CDR1 MNHNY, CDR2 SVGAGI (reference sequence). The CDR3 runs to 16 residues. DNA of the CDR3: TGTGCCAGCAGTACTCGACCGGGACAGGGGCCCTATGGCTACACCTTC. It translates to CASSTRPGQGPYGYTF.

The chain couples TRBV5-6 to TRBJ2-3; possible D gene TRBD1, 6 bases. CDR1 and CDR2 (germline): SGHDT, YYEEEE. V dropped 3 bases and J dropped 0 bases, with 8 bases sitting between them. The CDR3 sequence is 14 residues long. As DNA, the CDR3 is TGTGCCAGCAGCTCAACAGGGAGCACAGATACGCAGTATTTT. Its protein is CASSSTGSTDTQYF. The whole variable domain, remainder taken from reference TRBV5-6 and TRBJ2-3, is DAGVTQSPTHLIKTRGQQVTLRCSPKSGHDTVSWYQQALGQGPQFIFQYYEEEERQRGNFPDRFSGHQFPNYSSELNVNALLLGDSALYLCASSSTGSTDTQYFGPGTRLTVL.

The chain uses TRBV28 and TRBJ1-6; D is possibly TRBD1 (5 bases). Trimming stripped 2 bases from V and 10 bases from J, with 12 bases between. CDR3 size: 14 residues. Germline lookup yields CDR1 MDHEN and CDR2 SYDVKM. The CDR3 bases are TGTGCCAGCAGTTTAACAAGGGGAGGGTCACCCCTCCACTTT. As protein: CASSLTRGGSPLHF.

V and J are TRBV14 and TRBJ1-1; no definite D call. Trimming took 3 bases from V and 11 from J, leaving 10 bases between them. CDR1 is SGHDN and CDR2 is FVKESK in the germline V gene. The CDR3 runs to 11 residues. As DNA, the CDR3 is TGTGCCAGCAGCCACAATTCCCAGGCTTTCTTT. This codes for CASSHNSQAFF.

The chain links TRBV6-2 or TRBV6-3 to TRBJ2-3; D may be TRBD2 (6 bases). The germline V gene has CDR1 MNHEY and CDR2 SVGEGT. The germline V and J ends were trimmed by 4 bases and 4 bases, with 6 bases remaining between them. The CDR3 is 12 amino acids. The DNA of the CDR3 is TGTGCCAGCAGTTGGAGGGCAGATACGCAGTATTTT. Translation gives CASSWRADTQYF.

Turning to this clone: A junction end diverges from the germline sequence, so it may reflect a read error. The genes are TRBV5-4 and TRBJ1-2, with a weak D call TRBD1 (6 bases). This CDR3 contains 12 residues. Germline V gene sequence: CDR1 SGHNT, CDR2 YYREEE (reference sequence). CDR3 sequence: CASSFKSDRSNF. The CDR3 nucleotides are TGTGCCAGCAGCTTTAAGTCGGACAGATCGAACTTC.

This chain uses TRBV5-1 with TRBJ2-3, with 9 bases aligning to TRBD1. The CDR3 totals 16 residues. Per the germline V gene, CDR1 is SGHRS and CDR2 is YFSETQ. The V gene end was trimmed by 7 bases and the J gene end by 2 bases; junction bases not matched to a gene: 11. In DNA form, the CDR3 reads TGCGCCAGCTCAACCCGGGGACAGGGTTCCACAGATACGCAGTATTTT. It codes for CASSTRGQGSTDTQYF. Using reference TRBV5-1 and TRBJ2-3 for the parts outside the CDR3, the full variable domain is KAGVTQTPRYLIKTRGQQVTLSCSPISGHRSVSWYQQTPGQGLQFLFEYFSETQRNKGNFPGRFSGRQFSNSRSEMNVSTLELGDSALYLCASSTRGQGSTDTQYFGPGTRLTVL.

The rearrangement uses TRBV18 and TRBJ1-1; D unresolved. CDR3 length: 15 residues. Trimming took 5 bases from V and 0 from J, leaving 13 bases between them. Germline CDR1 reads KGHSH; CDR2 reads LQKENI. CDR3 protein: CASSDRNGLNTEAFF. The DNA of the CDR3 is TGTGCCAGCTCAGATCGGAACGGGTTGAACACTGAAGCTTTCTTT. Full variable domain (remainder filled in from reference TRBV18 and TRBJ1-1): NAGVMQNPRHLVRRRGQEARLRCSPMKGHSHVYWYRQLPEEGLKFMVYLQKENIIDESGMPKERFSAEFPKEGPSILRIQQVVRGDSAAYFCASSDRNGLNTEAFFGQGTRLTVV.

The rearrangement joins TRBV2 to TRBJ2-1; 7 bases are a match to TRBD2. With V trimmed by 7 bases and J by 9 bases, 15 bases remained unmatched. This CDR3 region has 15 residues. Germline assignment: CDR1 SNHLY and CDR2 FYNNEI. In nucleotides, the CDR3 is TGTGCCAGCAAGATTCGGCGGGGGACTTACGGTGAGCAGTTCTTC. Encoded protein: CASKIRRGTYGEQFF.

The chain combines TRBV6-1 with TRBJ2-7; D possibly corresponds to TRBD2 (5 bases). The CDR3 extends over 13 amino acids. The V gene's germline CDR1 is MNHNS and CDR2 SASEGT. Between the trimmed V and J ends, which lost 3 bases and 8 bases, there was a span of 14 bases. The CDR3 nucleotides read TGTGCCAGCAGTGATGGTCTAGCTTATAAGCAGTACTTC. This encodes CASSDGLAYKQYF.

This clone was found once. The rearrangement joins TRBV5-1 to TRBJ2-2, with D possibly being TRBD2 (5 bases). This CDR3 has 14 amino acids. Germline V gene sequence: CDR1 SGHRS, CDR2 YFSETQ. The V and J ends lost 2 bases and 1 base respectively, with 6 bases between them. The CDR3 DNA reads as TGCGCCAGCAGCTTAGAGGGGAACACCGGGGAGCTGTTTTTT. Its protein is CASSLEGNTGELFF.

The chain's CDR3 is CASSNYWGQETQYF. CDR3 bases: TGTGCCAGTAGTAACTACTGGGGGCAGGAGACCCAGTACTTC. The chain links TRBV19 to TRBJ2-5, with D possibly being TRBD1 (6 bases). Germline assignment: CDR1 LNHDA and CDR2 SQIVND (reference sequence). The ends were cut back, 4 bases at V and 5 bases at J, with 14 bases in the middle. There are 14 residues in the CDR3. Variable domain in full (rest from reference TRBV19 and TRBJ2-5): DGGITQSPKYLFRKEGQNVTLSCEQNLNHDAMYWYRQDPGQGLRLIYYSQIVNDFQKGDIAEGYSVSREKKESFPLTVTSAQKNPTAFYLCASSNYWGQETQYFGPGTRLLVL.